A single T cell receptor (beta chain) is shown here with its context. The antigen remains unidentified. The data were taken from a study of T cells in localized non-small cell lung cancer. Overall study findings and caveats: Among blood samples, higher T cell density accompanied longer overall survival. Uninvolved nearby lung showed the greatest T cell clonality, exceeding that found in tumor.

From germline, CDR1 is LNHDA and CDR2 SQIVND (reference sequence). V lost 4 bases to trimming and J lost 2 bases; unmatched junction nucleotides: 3. The CDR3 contains 15 residues. Sequencing used immunoSEQ multiplex PCR; TCRdb keeps in-frame clones, though not all of them. The table lists around 70,000 clones, 70% to 85% of them singletons. The clonotype originates from a female donor aged 60 or older with stage I lung adenocarcinoma. The chain employs TRBV19 and TRBJ2-5; 11 bases map to TRBD2. Material: peripheral blood, obtained before any cancer treatment. This chain's CDR3 is CASSRGLAVQETQYF. CDR3 sequence (DNA): TGTGCCAGTAGTAGGGGACTAGCGGTACAAGAGACCCAGTACTTC.